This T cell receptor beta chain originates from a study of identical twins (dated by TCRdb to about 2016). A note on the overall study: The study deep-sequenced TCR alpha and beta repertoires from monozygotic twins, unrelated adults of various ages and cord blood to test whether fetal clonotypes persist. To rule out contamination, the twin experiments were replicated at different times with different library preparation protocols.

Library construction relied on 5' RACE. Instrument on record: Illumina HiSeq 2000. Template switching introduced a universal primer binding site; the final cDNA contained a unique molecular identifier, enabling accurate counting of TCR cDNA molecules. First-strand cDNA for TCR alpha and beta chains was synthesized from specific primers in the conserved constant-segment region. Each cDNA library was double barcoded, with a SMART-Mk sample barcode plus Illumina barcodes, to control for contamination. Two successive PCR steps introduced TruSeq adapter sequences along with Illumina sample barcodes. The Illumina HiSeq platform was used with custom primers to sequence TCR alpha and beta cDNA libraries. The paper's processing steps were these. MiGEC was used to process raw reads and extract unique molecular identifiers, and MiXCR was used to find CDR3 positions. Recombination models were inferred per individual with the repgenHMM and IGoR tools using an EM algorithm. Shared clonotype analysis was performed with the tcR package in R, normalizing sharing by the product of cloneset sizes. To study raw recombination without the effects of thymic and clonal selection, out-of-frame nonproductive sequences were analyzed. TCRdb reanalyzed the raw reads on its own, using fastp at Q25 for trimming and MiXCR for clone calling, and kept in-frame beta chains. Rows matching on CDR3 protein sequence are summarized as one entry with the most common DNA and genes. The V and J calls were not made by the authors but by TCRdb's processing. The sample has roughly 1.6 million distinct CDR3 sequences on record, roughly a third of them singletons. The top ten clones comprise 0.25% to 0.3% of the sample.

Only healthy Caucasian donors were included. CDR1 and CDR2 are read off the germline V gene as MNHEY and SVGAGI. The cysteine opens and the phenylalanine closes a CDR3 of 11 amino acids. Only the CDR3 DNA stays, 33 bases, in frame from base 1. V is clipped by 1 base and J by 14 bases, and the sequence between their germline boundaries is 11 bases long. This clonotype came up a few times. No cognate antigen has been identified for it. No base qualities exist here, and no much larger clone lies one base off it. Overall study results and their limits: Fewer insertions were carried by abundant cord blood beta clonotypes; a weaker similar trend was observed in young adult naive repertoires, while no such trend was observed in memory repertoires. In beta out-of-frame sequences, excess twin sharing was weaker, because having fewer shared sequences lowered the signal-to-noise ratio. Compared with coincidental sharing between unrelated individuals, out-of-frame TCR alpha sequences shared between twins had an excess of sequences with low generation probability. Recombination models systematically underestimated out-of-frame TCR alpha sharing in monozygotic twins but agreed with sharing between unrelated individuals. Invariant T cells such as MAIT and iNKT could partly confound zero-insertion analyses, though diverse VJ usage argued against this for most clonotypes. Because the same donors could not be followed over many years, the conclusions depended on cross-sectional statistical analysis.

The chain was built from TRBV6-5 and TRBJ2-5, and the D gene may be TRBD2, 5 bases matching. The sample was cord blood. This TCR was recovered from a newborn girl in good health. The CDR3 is CASSYLGSCYF. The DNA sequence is TGTGCCAGCAGTTACTTGGGGAGTTGCTACTTC.